This T cell receptor beta chain was identified during a study of shared clonotypes between healthy human individuals. Germline V lookup: CDR1 LGHNA, CDR2 YNFKEQ. This CDR3 contains 13 residues. V lost 5 bases and J 0 bases, leaving 7 bases between the germline ends. Sequencing was performed with immunoSEQ multiplex PCR; in TCRdb, only in-frame clones are kept and a portion is missing. This sample carries approximately 500,000 clones, almost 97% of them seen once, and the ten largest clones take roughly 0.06%. This receptor was obtained from a woman aged 25 to 39 in good health. Sample: naive CD4+ T cells sorted from blood. Subset indicated: CD45RA+ positively selected. This chain uses TRBV4-2 with TRBJ1-1; D remains ambiguous. The CDR3 DNA follows: TGTGCCAGCAGCTTTTACATGAACACTGAAGCTTTCTTT. Translating it yields CASSFYMNTEAFF.